A single T cell receptor beta chain is shown here with its context. Antigen specificity is unknown. This record belongs to a study of Ad26.COV2.S vaccination and SARS-CoV-2 variants. Study details: Once or twice, 56 days apart, Ad26.COV2.S was delivered intramuscularly.

Specified treatment: around 19 received Ad26.COV2.S at low or high dose, single or two shots; 5 received placebo; per-sample allocation not given. Samples came from day 63 after the first vaccine or placebo injection. The assay was immunoSEQ multiplex PCR, and TCRdb's table has in-frame clones only and misses some. This table holds roughly 500,000 clones, approximately 90% found once. Germline loops: CDR1 LGHDT, CDR2 YNNKEL (reference sequence). V lost 0 bases, J lost 5 bases, and 2 bases stayed unmatched. CDR3 length equals 15 residues. Whole-study findings and limits: Comparable non-spike TCR breadth was observed in vaccine and placebo recipients. It is possible that the TCR breadth and depth analyses underestimated the total T cell responses. Vaccine recipients surpassed placebo recipients in spike-specific TCR breadth.

J is TRBJ2-1 and V is TRBV3-1 (or the pseudogene TRBV3-2); 9 positions match TRBD1. This sequence originates from a person aged 18-65 years who received the Ad26.COV2.S COVID-19 vaccine or a placebo. Sequenced here: peripheral blood, sampled in a trial of Ad26.COV2.S vaccine versus placebo. The CDR3 DNA reads as TGTGCCAGCAGCCAAGATGGACAGGGGCACAATGAGCAGTTCTTC. It is translated as CASSQDGQGHNEQFF.